The 31 T cell receptor beta chains below come from one sample, sequenced in a study of cytomegalovirus exposure and HLA in healthy donors. It was with 60 Vbeta and 13 Jbeta primers that the PCR ran. Assay: immunoSEQ multiplex PCR; the TCRdb copy retains only in-frame clones and omits some. The sample shows roughly 80,000 clones, 81% of them seen only once. Sequenced input: PBMCs. The source of these receptors is a woman in her twenties or thirties in good health and CMV-seronegative.

The J gene is TRBJ1-3, the V gene TRBV11-2; D is unclear. Germline values: CDR1 SGHAT, CDR2 FQNNGV. There are 15 residues in the CDR3. V lost 5 bases, J lost 0 bases, and 11 bases lay in between. CDR3 sequence: CASSPDRSSGNTIYF. The CDR3 DNA reads as TGTGCCAGCAGCCCCGATCGGAGCTCTGGAAACACCATATATTTT.

CDR3 coding DNA: TGTGCCAGCAGTACCCTCGGGGGGAGCTCTGGAAACACCATATATTTT. It is translated as CASSTLGGSSGNTIYF. The chain is built from TRBV7-2 and TRBJ1-3, with D possibly being TRBD1 (5 bases). The V gene's germline CDR1 is SGHTA and CDR2 FQGNSA. The ends were cut back, 6 bases at V and 0 bases at J, with 15 bases in the middle. The CDR3 covers 16 residues. Looking up the rest from reference TRBV7-2 and TRBJ1-3 gives the full variable domain: GAGVSQSPSNKVTEKGKDVELRCDPISGHTALYWYRQSLGQGLEFLIYFQGNSAPDKSGLPSDRFSAERTGGSVSTLTIQRTQQEDSAVYLCASSTLGGSSGNTIYFGEGSWLTVV.

J is TRBJ1-3 and V is TRBV7-6; 8 nucleotides agree with TRBD1. CDR1 is SGHVS and CDR2 is FNYEAQ in the germline V gene. Trimming took 5 bases from V and 0 from J; bases not matched to a gene: 6. There are 16 residues in the CDR3. CDR3 nucleotide sequence: TGTGCCAGCAGCCCCGGACAGGGCAACTCTGGAAACACCATATATTTT. Its protein is CASSPGQGNSGNTIYF.

This clone occurred a few times. This sequence joins TRBV9 and TRBJ1-6, with TRBD1 matching over 8 bases. The V gene end was trimmed by 7 bases and the J gene end by 6 bases; junction bases not matched to a gene: 9. CDR3 size: 15 residues. CDR1 is SGDLS, CDR2 YYNGEE, per germline. CDR3: CASRGQGLSNSPLHF. CDR3 in DNA: TGTGCCAGCCGAGGACAGGGACTGTCTAATTCACCCCTCCACTTT.

CDR3 amino acids: CASSLPLRLAGGQNEQFF. The CDR3 coding sequence is TGTGCCAGCAGCTTACCCTTAAGACTAGCGGGAGGGCAGAATGAGCAGTTCTTC. The V call is TRBV7-9, the J call TRBJ2-1; 14 bases map to TRBD2. CDR3 length: 18 residues. Germline V gene data show CDR1 as SEHNR and CDR2 as FQNEAQ (reference sequence). The J segment lost 7 bases and the V segment lost 2 bases, leaving 10 bases of the junction unmatched.

V is TRBV5-1 and J is TRBJ1-4; 10 bases match TRBD1. The CDR3 extends over 13 amino acids. The V segment lost 3 bases and the J segment 8 bases; nucleotides outside the gene matches: 1. The germline V gene has CDR1 SGHRS and CDR2 YFSETQ. The CDR3 loop is CASSWTGGEKLFF. The CDR3, as DNA: TGCGCCAGCAGCTGGACAGGGGGGGAAAAACTGTTTTTT.

The chain recombines TRBV6-4 with TRBJ2-3; 11 bases line up with TRBD2. The germline V gene encodes CDR1 MRHNA and CDR2 SNTAGT. The CDR3 has 17 amino acids. V shed 2 bases, J shed 0 bases, and the junction held 4 bases outside the gene matches. The CDR3 DNA sequence: TGTGCCAGCAGTGACAGTAGACTAGCGGGAAGCACAGATACGCAGTATTTT. This gives the protein CASSDSRLAGSTDTQYF.

V usage is TRBV5-4 and J usage is TRBJ2-7, with D maybe TRBD1 (6 bases). Germline lookup yields CDR1 SGHNT and CDR2 YYREEE (reference sequence). Trimming stripped 1 base from V and 3 bases from J, with 8 bases between. The CDR3 totals 13 residues. CDR3 region: CASSLQGGYEQYF. In DNA form, the CDR3 reads TGTGCCAGCAGCTTGCAAGGGGGCTACGAGCAGTACTTC.

This clone showed up just a few times. V gene TRBV28 combines with J gene TRBJ2-1; D unresolved. The length of the CDR3 is 12 residues. With 2 bases removed from V and 5 bases from J, the gap between germline ends came to 4 bases. Germline V gives CDR1 MDHEN, CDR2 SYDVKM. The CDR3 protein is CASSLVDNEQFF. In nucleotides, the CDR3 is TGTGCCAGCAGTTTAGTCGACAATGAGCAGTTCTTC. The variable domain in full, completed from reference TRBV28 and TRBJ2-1, reads DVKVTQSSRYLVKRTGEKVFLECVQDMDHENMFWYRQDPGLGLRLIYFSYDVKMKEKGDIPEGYSVSREKKERFSLILESASTNQTSMYLCASSLVDNEQFFGPGTRLTVL.

The chain links TRBV5-6 to TRBJ2-1; 9 bases line up with TRBD2. CDR1 and CDR2 (germline): SGHDT, YYEEEE. V lost 0 bases to trimming and J lost 4 bases; unmatched junction nucleotides: 8. The CDR3 consists of 17 residues. The CDR3 sequence is CASSLAGTSTRYNEQFF. Written as DNA, the CDR3 is TGTGCCAGCAGCTTGGCCGGGACTAGCACTCGTTACAATGAGCAGTTCTTC.

The chain uses TRBV5-1 and TRBJ2-2, with 10 bases identical to TRBD1. Losses at the gene ends were 4 bases for V and 7 bases for J; bases not matched to a gene: 4. Germline V gene lookup returns CDR1 SGHRS and CDR2 YFSETQ. The CDR3 covers 14 residues. CDR3 sequence: CASSDRGPGGELFF. The DNA for the CDR3 is TGCGCCAGCAGCGACAGGGGGCCCGGCGGGGAGCTGTTTTTT.

The rearrangement joins TRBV6-5 to TRBJ1-6; a weak D match, TRBD1 (6 bases). The CDR3 has 16 residues. Germline V CDR1 and CDR2: MNHEY, SVGAGI. V was trimmed by 0 bases and J by 7 bases, leaving 13 bases between them. The CDR3 spells CASSYSGAGGNSPLHF. Here the CDR3 DNA reads TGTGCCAGCAGTTACTCGGGGGCTGGAGGAAATTCACCCCTCCACTTT.

The chain recombines TRBV11-2 with TRBJ1-6, with D unresolved. The length of the CDR3 is 15 residues. V dropped 2 bases and J dropped 9 bases, with 14 bases sitting between them. CDR1 and CDR2 (germline): SGHAT, FQNNGV. The CDR3 protein is CASSLISPKLSPLHF. CDR3 bases: TGTGCCAGCAGCTTAATAAGCCCAAAACTTTCACCCCTCCACTTT.

This clone has only one observation. The chain employs TRBV10-2 and TRBJ1-1; D gene uncertain. The germline CDR1 and CDR2 sequences are WSHSY and SAAADI. The CDR3 contains 14 residues. The V end was cut by 4 bases, the J end by 0 bases, with 9 bases between. CDR3 nucleotide sequence: TGCGCCAGCAGTGTTAAGAGCATGAACACTGAAGCTTTCTTT. It specifies CASSVKSMNTEAFF.

For this clone: The junction departs from germline at one end; a sequencing error may be responsible. The gene calls are TRBV7-9 and TRBJ2-2, with D unclear. The CDR3 totals 16 residues. Per germline, CDR1 SEHNR and CDR2 FQNEAQ (reference sequence). CDR3 protein: CSSSLIVQAGTGELFF. In DNA, the CDR3 is TGTTCCAGCAGCTTAATTGTGCAGGCTGGGACCGGGGAGCTGTTTTTT.

V and J are TRBV28 and TRBJ2-5; D uncertain. This CDR3 has 15 amino acids. Trimming shortened V by 6 bases and J by 1 base, and 15 bases separated the two germline ends. Germline CDR1 and CDR2: MDHEN and SYDVKM. DNA of the CDR3: TGTGCCAGCAGCCACCCCCAGAGCGCCCAAGAGACCCAGTACTTC. Amino acids: CASSHPQSAQETQYF.

This clone was counted a single time. The chain recombines TRBV28 with TRBJ1-2; D gene ambiguous. The V and J ends lost 6 bases and 2 bases respectively, with 7 bases between them. Germline V gene data show CDR1 as MDHEN and CDR2 as SYDVKM. This CDR3 is built from 12 residues. The CDR3 loop is CASRVGNYGYTF. CDR3 bases: TGTGCCAGCAGGGTTGGCAACTATGGCTACACCTTC.

CDR3 in amino acids: CASSLGGQNYGYTF. CDR3 coding DNA: TGCGCCAGCAGCTTGGGAGGACAGAACTATGGCTACACCTTC. This rearrangement joins TRBV5-1 to TRBJ1-2; maybe TRBD1 (6 bases). The V gene's germline CDR1 is SGHRS and CDR2 YFSETQ. Between the trimmed V and J ends, which lost 0 bases and 2 bases, there was a span of 8 bases. The CDR3 length is 14 residues.

The rearrangement joins TRBV21-1 to TRBJ1-1; TRBD1 reflects the table's D call only, with no check against the DNA. TRBV21-1 is classified as a pseudogene. The CDR3 has 14 residues. The CDR3 sequence is CASIPDRENTEAFF. The DNA of the CDR3 is TGTGCCAGCATCCCAGACAGGGAAAACACTGAAGCTTTCTTT.

This clone was counted a few times. The V call is TRBV10-3, the J call TRBJ1-3; D might be TRBD1 (6 bases). The CDR3 is 15 amino acids. Trimming took 11 bases from V and 0 from J, leaving 17 bases between them. Germline assignment: CDR1 ENHRY and CDR2 SYGVKD. The CDR3 loop is CAVGTSRSSGNTIYF. The CDR3 bases are TGTGCCGTCGGGACATCCCGCTCCTCTGGAAACACCATATATTTT.

The V and J genes are TRBV5-1 and TRBJ2-1, with D perhaps matching TRBD2 (5 bases). Trimming pared 6 bases from V and 9 bases from J, leaving 25 bases between. Germline CDR1 and CDR2: SGHRS and YFSETQ. The CDR3 spans 16 residues. The chain's CDR3 is CASKIRTYPRDSEQFF. The CDR3 DNA reads as TGCGCCAGCAAGATCCGGACTTACCCGAGGGATAGTGAGCAGTTCTTC.

The chain links TRBV28 to TRBJ2-5; weak D call: TRBD1 (6 bases). The germline V and J ends were trimmed by 11 bases and 2 bases, with 18 bases remaining between them. Germline CDR1 MDHEN, CDR2 SYDVKM. The CDR3 has 14 amino acids. In DNA, the CDR3 is TGTGCCGTCAACGACAGGATTCTACAAGAGACCCAGTACTTC. This sequence encodes CAVNDRILQETQYF.

V usage is TRBV15 and J usage is TRBJ2-1, with TRBD2 matching over 9 bases. J gave up 4 bases and V 0 bases, and 1 base lay outside the gene matches. CDR1 LNHNV and CDR2 YYDKDF come from the germline V gene (reference sequence). The CDR3 covers 15 residues. Here the CDR3 DNA reads TGTGCCACCAGCAGAGAGACTAGCGGATACAATGAGCAGTTCTTC. Encoded protein: CATSRETSGYNEQFF.

V and J are TRBV19 and TRBJ1-3; D unresolved. With 4 bases removed from V and 0 bases from J, the gap between germline ends came to 7 bases. In germline, CDR1 is LNHDA, CDR2 SQIVND (reference sequence). The CDR3 length is 14 residues. CDR3 protein: CASSTLSSGNTIYF. The CDR3 nucleotides are TGTGCCAGTAGTACTTTGAGCTCTGGAAACACCATATATTTT.

The chain joins TRBV6-6 to TRBJ2-1, with no clear D. From germline, CDR1 is MNHNY and CDR2 SVGAGI (reference sequence). Trimming left V 7 bases short and J 6 bases short, with 13 bases between. The CDR3 is made up of 13 amino acids. The CDR3 reads CASNLAEPNEQFF. The CDR3, as DNA: TGTGCCAGCAACCTGGCAGAACCCAATGAGCAGTTCTTC.

The rearrangement joins TRBV5-1 to TRBJ1-2, with 7 bases matching TRBD1. CDR1 is SGHRS and CDR2 is YFSETQ in the germline V gene. Trimming at V came to 0 bases and at J to 4 bases, leaving 3 bases not matched to a gene. The CDR3 is made up of 14 amino acids. CDR3: CASSLEAGGYGYTF. The CDR3 coding sequence is TGCGCCAGCAGCTTGGAAGCAGGGGGCTATGGCTACACCTTC. The full variable domain, completed using reference TRBV5-1 and TRBJ1-2, is KAGVTQTPRYLIKTRGQQVTLSCSPISGHRSVSWYQQTPGQGLQFLFEYFSETQRNKGNFPGRFSGRQFSNSRSEMNVSTLELGDSALYLCASSLEAGGYGYTFGSGTRLTVV.

The chain recombines TRBV7-6 with TRBJ2-3; TRBD2 matches at 7 bases. Germline CDR1 SGHVS, CDR2 FNYEAQ. The CDR3 is 17 residues long. V lost 1 base, J lost 4 bases, and 11 bases stayed unmatched. DNA of the CDR3: TGTGCCAGCAGCTTAGTCGGCGGGAGAGTAGGGTCAGATACGCAGTATTTT. It translates to CASSLVGGRVGSDTQYF.

This chain uses TRBV9 with TRBJ1-1; 7 bases map to TRBD1. This CDR3 is 15 amino acids long. V lost 3 bases and J lost 4; bases outside the gene matches: 9. In germline, CDR1 is SGDLS, CDR2 YYNGEE. The CDR3 DNA follows: TGTGCCAGCAGCGAATCAGGGGGTTGGGGCACTGAAGCTTTCTTT. This gives the protein CASSESGGWGTEAFF.

This clone was detected once. The V gene is TRBV23-1, the J gene TRBJ2-1; 7 bases are shared with TRBD1. TRBV23-1 is placed among ORFs of uncertain function. This CDR3 has 18 amino acids. V gave up 8 bases and J gave up 5 bases; unmatched junction bases: 21. CDR3 nucleotides: TGCGCCAGCTATACGTGGGACAGATCAATCTATTTTCACAATGAGCAGTTCTTC. Its translation: CASYTWDRSIYFHNEQFF.

This chain joins TRBV4-1 and TRBJ1-5, with 8 bases aligning to TRBD1. Germline loops: CDR1 MGHRA, CDR2 YSYEKL. CDR3 length: 16 amino acids. With 3 bases clipped from V and 3 bases from J, the junction kept 7 bases outside the gene matches. The CDR3 DNA reads TGCGCCAGCAGCCACCTACAGGGGGGCTCCAATCAGCCCCAGCATTTT. Translating it yields CASSHLQGGSNQPQHF.

A few counts support this clone. This rearrangement joins TRBV5-1 to TRBJ1-5; D ambiguous. CDR3 length: 13 amino acids. Germline assignment: CDR1 SGHRS and CDR2 YFSETQ. V was shortened by 4 bases and J by 5 bases, with 10 bases between the two germline ends. The CDR3 sequence: CASSPSGDQPQHF. The CDR3 DNA is TGCGCCAGCAGCCCCAGCGGGGATCAGCCCCAGCATTTT.